This T cell receptor (beta chain) is drawn from a study of tumor-infiltrating lymphocytes in primary liver carcinoma. Across the study: Among the tumors, stages were T1-T3 N0M0 and sizes about 4 to 11 cm. The study, taken as a whole, reports: The 250 largest clones made up significantly more of tumor than blood repertoires (p = 0.039).

TCR beta cDNA was made from roughly 450 ng total RNA with a constant-region primer. It was through three nested multiplex PCR rounds of slightly modified ARM-PCR that TCR beta libraries arose. TRBV1-TRBV30 forward primers paired with a C-beta reverse primer were used in the first two PCR rounds, which ran roughly 10 cycles each. TCRdb analysed the multiplex PCR reads with MiXCR anew, one entry per CDR3 protein. The repertoire holds some 87,000 distinct CDR3 sequences, with approximately 68% as singletons. The V gene lost 5 bases and the J gene lost 5 bases, with 27 bases spanning the gap. The CDR3 is 18 residues long. The germline V gene has CDR1 SGHAT and CDR2 FQNNGV. A remark on this clonotype: Its antigen is not identified.

Joint extraction of RNA and DNA used roughly 18-34 mg of bulk tissue that was unsorted. Surgery removed the patients' primary liver carcinoma. Patients carried chronic HBV infection without prior treatment. The sequence was obtained from a man aged 40-49 years with primary liver carcinoma and hepatitis B virus infection. The chain links TRBV11-2 to TRBJ2-5; D may match TRBD1 or TRBD2 (5 bases each). Material: tumor-adjacent normal liver tissue. The CDR3 spells CASSPSSVQGTGRETQYF. DNA of the CDR3: TGTGCCAGCAGCCCTAGCTCAGTCCAGGGTACTGGGCGGGAGACCCAGTACTTC.